This T cell receptor (beta chain) was recorded in a study of CD8+ T cells in alopecia areata. Background on the study: Affected scalp percentage gauged treated patients' severity. Findings of the study overall: Lesional scalp exceeded normal scalp in clonality, especially in alopecia totalis/universalis.

The V segment lost 4 bases and the J segment 0 bases; nucleotides outside the gene matches: 7. Germline-derived CDR1 and CDR2 are GTSNPN and SVGIG (reference sequence). The length of the CDR3 is 17 residues. This sample's treatment: oral pan-JAK inhibitor, 5-10 mg twice daily. Alopecia areata patients provided lesional scalp punch biopsies and peripheral blood. It was from PBMCs that CD4+ and CD8+ T cells were sorted. Sequencing used cDNA as its template, made by extracting RNA and reverse transcribing it. This table comes from immunoSEQ multiplex PCR, and its TCRdb copy is limited to in-frame clones, with some not included. The sample carries about 270,000 clones, 60% recorded once. About this clone: Its antigen is undetermined.

The clonotype originates from a human donor with alopecia areata. This chain links TRBV30 with TRBJ2-6; 9 bases align to TRBD1. The sample consisted of CD4+ T cells sorted from blood, taken between weeks 51 and 52, from a patient treated with tofacitinib. The CDR3 DNA is TGTGCCTGGAAAAGAACAGGGGGCCTCTCTGGGGCCAACGTCCTGACTTTC. This translates into CAWKRTGGLSGANVLTF.